Following are 2 T cell receptor beta chains from one sample sequenced in a study of OX40 agonist ivuxolimab in advanced cancers. Sequenced by immunoSEQ multiplex PCR; TCRdb stores in-frame clones only, minus some. Of around 15,000 clones detected, 77% appear once; the ten largest clones hold 9.5% to 15%. The sequencing here drew on CD4+ or CD8+ T cells sorted from blood, taken in a trial of the OX40 agonist ivuxolimab. The receptor set was obtained from an adult with an advanced solid tumor such as melanoma, head and neck, liver or kidney cancer.

The chain has TRBV6-1 and TRBJ2-7, with D perhaps matching TRBD1 (6 bases). V was cut by 5 bases and J by 1 base, with 12 bases left in between. This CDR3 is built from 14 residues. Germline values: CDR1 MNHNS, CDR2 SASEGT. The CDR3 coding sequence is TGTGCCAGCAGTATTATACAGGGATCCTACGAGCAGTACTTC. Translated, it gives CASSIIQGSYEQYF.

The rearrangement links TRBV7-9 to TRBJ2-1; D perhaps matches TRBD2 (5 bases). This CDR3 is built from 19 residues. V lost 5 bases and J 2 bases, leaving 25 bases between the germline ends. Per the germline V gene, CDR1 is SEHNR and CDR2 is FQNEAQ (reference sequence). This CDR3 is CASSPPRWVHLGTYNEQFF. The CDR3 DNA sequence: TGTGCCAGCAGCCCCCCGCGATGGGTCCACCTCGGGACCTACAATGAGCAGTTCTTC.